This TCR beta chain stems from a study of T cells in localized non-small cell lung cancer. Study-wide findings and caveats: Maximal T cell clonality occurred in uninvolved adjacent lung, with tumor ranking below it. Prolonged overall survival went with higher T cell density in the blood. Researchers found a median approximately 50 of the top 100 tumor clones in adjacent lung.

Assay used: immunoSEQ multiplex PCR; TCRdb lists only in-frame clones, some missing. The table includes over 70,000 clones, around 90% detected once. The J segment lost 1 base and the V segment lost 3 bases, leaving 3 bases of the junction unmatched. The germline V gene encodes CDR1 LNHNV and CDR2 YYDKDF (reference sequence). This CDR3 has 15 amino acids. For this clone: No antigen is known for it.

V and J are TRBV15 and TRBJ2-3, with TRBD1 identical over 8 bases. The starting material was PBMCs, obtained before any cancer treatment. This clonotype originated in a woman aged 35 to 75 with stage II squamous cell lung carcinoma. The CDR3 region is CATSRGQEGTDTQYF. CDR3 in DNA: TGTGCCACCAGCAGGGGACAGGAAGGCACAGATACGCAGTATTTT. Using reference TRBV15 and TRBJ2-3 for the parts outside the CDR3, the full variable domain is DAMVIQNPRYQVTQFGKPVTLSCSQTLNHNVMYWYQQKSSQAPKLLFHYYDKDFNNEADTPDNFQSRRPNTSFCFLDIRSPGLGDTAMYLCATSRGQEGTDTQYFGPGTRLTVL.